The 11 T cell receptor beta chains below all came from one sample that was sequenced in a study of T cell responses to AZD1222 COVID-19 vaccine. The data were produced by immunoSEQ multiplex PCR, yet TCRdb's version contains in-frame clones alone and is incomplete. Counted here are about 150,000 clones, about 89% occurring once; the ten biggest clones make up roughly 7.1%. The specimen was peripheral blood, collected 28 days after the second dose of the MenACWY control vaccine. The receptors come from an adult who received the MenACWY meningococcal vaccine as a control.

The CDR3 region is CASSENVGSYEQYF. The CDR3 DNA reads TGTGCCAGCAGTGAAAATGTCGGTTCCTACGAGCAGTACTTC. V is TRBV6-1 and J is TRBJ2-7; D gene unclear. V dropped 2 bases and J dropped 1 base, with 9 bases sitting between them. CDR3 length: 14 amino acids. Germline-derived CDR1 and CDR2 are MNHNS and SASEGT.

V and J are TRBV7-2 and TRBJ2-2; TRBD1 is a possible D gene (5 bases). Looked up from germline, CDR1 is SGHTA and CDR2 is FQGNSA. This CDR3 has 14 amino acids. The germline V and J ends were trimmed by 8 bases and 3 bases, with 13 bases remaining between them. CDR3 protein: CASGRTPDTGELFF. The CDR3 region has the DNA TGTGCCAGCGGCAGGACACCGGACACCGGGGAGCTGTTTTTT.

V gene TRBV5-3 combines with J gene TRBJ1-4; D is unresolved. TRBV5-3 falls under the ORF class, with uncertain function. Trimming shortened V by 4 bases and J by 7 bases, and 8 bases separated the two germline ends. CDR3 length equals 12 residues. CDR3 in amino acids: CARSLQIEKLFF. CDR3 sequence (DNA): TGTGCCAGAAGCCTACAGATTGAAAAACTGTTTTTT.

J is TRBJ2-3 and V is TRBV5-8; 7 nucleotides line up with TRBD1. This CDR3 contains 16 residues. Germline trimming cut 2 bases from V and 1 base from J; bases unmatched to any gene: 7. Germline loops: CDR1 SGHTS, CDR2 YDEGEE. The CDR3: CASSFGQERGTDTQYF. CDR3 in DNA: TGTGCCAGCAGCTTTGGACAGGAACGGGGCACAGATACGCAGTATTTT.

This rearrangement joins TRBV30 to TRBJ1-4, with D unclear. With 2 bases removed from V and 3 bases from J, the gap between germline ends came to 7 bases. The CDR3 is 13 amino acids. Germline lookup yields CDR1 GTSNPN and CDR2 SVGIG (reference sequence). CDR3 region: CAWSPRANEKLFF. CDR3 nucleotide sequence: TGTGCCTGGAGTCCCCGGGCTAATGAAAAACTGTTTTTT.

The V call is TRBV29-1, the J call TRBJ2-1; 8 nucleotides line up with TRBD1. V was clipped by 4 bases and J by 4 bases; unmatched bases: 6. From germline, CDR1 is SQVTM and CDR2 ANQGSEA. This CDR3 has 14 residues. This CDR3 is CSVGQGARYNEQFF. The CDR3 region has the DNA TGCAGCGTTGGCCAGGGGGCGCGGTACAATGAGCAGTTCTTC.

This chain uses TRBV6-2 or TRBV6-3 with TRBJ1-1; D is perhaps TRBD1 (6 bases). The CDR3 is made up of 16 amino acids. CDR1 and CDR2 (germline): MNHEY, SVGEGT. The V gene lost 0 bases and the J gene lost 5 bases, with 16 bases spanning the gap. The CDR3 nucleotides read TGTGCCAGCAGTTACTCCTTCGGGGGCGCATGGACTGAAGCTTTCTTT. Residues: CASSYSFGGAWTEAFF.

V usage is TRBV11-1 and J usage is TRBJ1-1, with D possibly being TRBD1 (6 bases). This CDR3 has 14 amino acids. V was trimmed by 3 bases and J by 3 bases, leaving 11 bases between them. Germline V gives CDR1 SGHAT, CDR2 FQDESV (reference sequence). The CDR3 protein is CASSFARGYTEAFF. The DNA for the CDR3 is TGTGCCAGCAGCTTTGCCAGGGGTTACACTGAAGCTTTCTTT.

The CDR3 is CATSRQGLGSPLHF. CDR3 sequence (DNA): TGTGCCACCAGCAGACAGGGCCTGGGGTCACCCCTCCACTTT. J is TRBJ1-6 and V is TRBV15; weak D call: TRBD1 (5 bases). Germline V gives CDR1 LNHNV, CDR2 YYDKDF (reference sequence). The germline V and J ends were trimmed by 2 bases and 10 bases, with 12 bases remaining between them. The CDR3 consists of 14 residues.

The chain combines TRBV5-6 with TRBJ2-7, with a tentative D call TRBD1 (6 bases). The germline V gene has CDR1 SGHDT and CDR2 YYEEEE. Between the trimmed V and J ends, which lost 5 bases and 7 bases, there was a span of 10 bases. The CDR3 has 11 residues. CDR3 protein: CASSQGWEQYF. For the CDR3, the DNA is TGTGCCAGCAGTCAGGGGTGGGAGCAGTACTTC.

The chain is built from TRBV5-5 and TRBJ2-3, with TRBD2 identical over 10 bases. Germline V gene lookup returns CDR1 SGHKS and CDR2 YYEKEE (reference sequence). The CDR3 runs 17 residues. Trimming at V came to 0 bases and at J to 4 bases, leaving 8 bases not matched to a gene. The CDR3 bases are TGTGCCAGCAGCTTGGCCGGAGCGGGAGGGCTAGCAGATACGCAGTATTTT. It is translated as CASSLAGAGGLADTQYF. The whole variable domain, remainder taken from reference TRBV5-5 and TRBJ2-3, is DAGVTQSPTHLIKTRGQQVTLRCSPISGHKSVSWYQQVLGQGPQFIFQYYEKEERGRGNFPDRFSARQFPNYSSELNVNALLLGDSALYLCASSLAGAGGLADTQYFGPGTRLTVL.